The T cell receptor (beta chain) described here comes from a study of T cell clonotyping in hematopoietic cell transplantation. Findings and caveats of the study: Graft donor and pretransplant recipient Inverse Simpson Index values predicted broader posttransplant TCR diversity. Pathologically expanded recipient clonotypes increased progressively from day 30 to day 180 as diversity fell. Without cell sorting, CD4 versus CD8 contributions remain unresolved.

As for this clone: Its antigen is as yet unknown.

Time point defined: recipient sample about 28 days before transplant, after cytoreduction. Recipients were bled about 28 days pretransplant and at posttransplant days 30, 100, 180. Germline lookup yields CDR1 MNHEY and CDR2 SMNVEV (reference sequence). V was shortened by 2 bases and J by 1 base, with 10 bases between the two germline ends. The CDR3 consists of 15 residues. Data came from immunoSEQ multiplex PCR; TCRdb stores just in-frame clones and leaves some out. The sample carries about 10,000 clones, roughly 84% recorded once. The chain recombines TRBV27 with TRBJ2-3, with D possibly matching TRBD2 (5 bases). The source material was peripheral blood mononuclear cells, sampled before stem cell transplant. The TCR comes from a woman aged 45-65 years with chronic myeloid leukemia. Some clones in this sample may be carry-over from other donors' samples. The CDR3 loop is CASSLAFSGTDTQYF. In DNA, the CDR3 is TGTGCCAGCAGTTTAGCCTTTAGCGGCACAGATACGCAGTATTTT.